These T cell receptor beta chains were read from a single sample in a study of T cell repertoires in cytomegalovirus infection. MiXCR was run by TCRdb on the reads, yielding one entry per CDR3 protein. The table shows 150,000 to 200,000 distinct CDR3 sequences, with roughly 27% occurring only once. The sample taken for sequencing was PBMCs. The receptors were gathered from a human donor in good health (CMV status not recorded). Some clones in this sample may be carry-over from other donors' samples. Each CDR3 is given with its conserved first and last residue. A D gene is named only where the DNA matches it firmly. The size field is filled for only some rows; it gives once, few, many or a size class.

v_gene	d_gene	j_gene	abundance	CDR3nt	CDR3aa
TRBV12-3/TRBV12-4	.	TRBJ1-5	few	TGTGCCAGCAGTCCCCAAAATCAGCCCCAGCATTTT	CASSPQNQPQHF
TRBV10-3	.	TRBJ2-2	.	TGTGCCACAGAAAACAGGGAAATTATTTCCGGGGAGCTGTTTTTT	CATENREIISGELFF
TRBV30	.	TRBJ1-1	.	TGTGCCTGGAGTCCTTCTAACACTGGAGCTTTCTTT	CAWSPSNTGAFF
TRBV7-2	.	TRBJ1-1	many	TGTGCCAGCAGCTTACGGGAAGGCACTGAAGCTTTCTTT	CASSLREGTEAFF
TRBV2	TRBD1	TRBJ2-6	few	TGTGCCAGCAGTGAGACAGGGACTGGGGCCAACGTCCTGACTTTC	CASSETGTGANVLTF
TRBV7-8	.	TRBJ1-1	.	TGTGCCAGCAGGTTTAGGGGGAACACTGAAGCTTTCTTT	CASRFRGNTEAFF
TRBV6-1	.	TRBJ2-1	.	TGTGCCAGCAGTGAAGAAGGGTGGGGGGGCCTCAATGAGCAGTTCTTC	CASSEEGWGGLNEQFF
TRBV5-8	.	TRBJ1-2	.	TGTGCCAGCACCACTCGAGGGTCGGATGGCTACACCTTC	CASTTRGSDGYTF
TRBV5-6	.	TRBJ2-7	.	TGTGCCAGCAGCTTGGGTGGTAGATTCTACGAGCAGTACTTC	CASSLGGRFYEQYF
TRBV11-2	.	TRBJ2-1	few	TGTGCCAGCAGCCCTTTTAAAGGGCAGAAAAACAATGAGCAGTTCTTC	CASSPFKGQKNNEQFF
TRBV11-3	TRBD1	TRBJ2-7	.	TGTGCCAGCAGCCCGGGACAGGCCCTTACCTACGAGCAGTACTTC	CASSPGQALTYEQYF
TRBV6-5	TRBD1	TRBJ1-1	few	TGTGCCAGCAGTCACCTAGGGACAGTGAACACTGAAGCTTTCTTT	CASSHLGTVNTEAFF
TRBV7-2	.	TRBJ2-3	few	TGTGCCAGCAGCGGGGCAGATACGCAGTATTTT	CASSGADTQYF
TRBV7-2	.	TRBJ1-3	.	TGTGCCAGCAGCTCCTGGACAAGCTCTGGAAACACCATATATTTT	CASSSWTSSGNTIYF
TRBV10-2	.	TRBJ1-1	few	TGCGCCAGCAGACCGGGTGGGAACACTGAAGCTTTCTTT	CASRPGGNTEAFF
TRBV15	.	TRBJ1-2	.	TGTGCCACCAGCAGGAAAGAGCGAAGGAGCGCATCCTACACCTTC	CATSRKERRSASYTF
TRBV7-9	.	TRBJ2-7	many	TGTGCCAGCAGCTCCTTGTCCTACGAGCAGTACTTC	CASSSLSYEQYF
TRBV5-6	.	TRBJ2-1	.	TGTGCCAGCAGCCTGGGAGGAGGTGCGTCCTACAATGAGCAGTTCTTC	CASSLGGGASYNEQFF
TRBV20-1	.	TRBJ1-4	.	TGCAGTGCCAGCGACAGGATTAATGAAAAACTGTTTTTT	CSASDRINEKLFF
TRBV7-2	TRBD1	TRBJ1-3	.	TGTGCCAGCAACCCACGGACAGGTTCTGGAAACACCATATATTTT	CASNPRTGSGNTIYF
TRBV20-1	.	TRBJ1-1	few	TGCAGTGCTCCACGGCAGGGTCGGAACACTGAAGCTTTCTTT	CSAPRQGRNTEAFF
TRBV5-1	.	TRBJ2-7	few	TGCGCCAGCAGCTCAACTCCGGAGGGACGCGAGCAGTACTTC	CASSSTPEGREQYF
TRBV7-9	.	TRBJ1-1	.	TGTGCCAGCAGCTATACGGGCACTGAAGCTTTCTTT	CASSYTGTEAFF
TRBV11-2	TRBD1	TRBJ1-1	few	TGTGCCAGCAGGGCCGGGACAGGGAACACTGAAGCTTTCTTT	CASRAGTGNTEAFF
TRBV20-1	TRBD1	TRBJ1-2	few	TGCAGTGCTAGGATTCGGGGACAGGGAAACTATGGCTACACCTTC	CSARIRGQGNYGYTF
TRBV5-4	TRBD1	TRBJ1-2	few	TGTGCCAGCAGCTGGGGGACAGATTCCTATGGCTACACCTTC	CASSWGTDSYGYTF
TRBV29-1	.	TRBJ1-5	many	TGCAGCGTTGCAGCTTATAGCAATCAGCCCCAGCATTTT	CSVAAYSNQPQHF
TRBV20-1	TRBD2	TRBJ2-2	few	TGCAGTGCTAGAGATCAGAGCGGGGGGGCATCCGGGGAGCTGTTTTTT	CSARDQSGGASGELFF
TRBV27	TRBD2	TRBJ2-5	few	TGTGCCAGCAGTCTACAGGGGCCAGCGGGGGGGATCCAGTACTTC	CASSLQGPAGGIQYF
TRBV7-9	.	TRBJ1-1	few	TGTGCCAGCAGCTTAAAGGGGGCTGAAGCTTTCTTT	CASSLKGAEAFF
TRBV2	.	TRBJ2-7	few	TGTGCCAGCATCAATCTGGTGGAGAAGCCCTACGAGCAGTACTTC	CASINLVEKPYEQYF
TRBV6-1	.	TRBJ1-6	few	TGTGCCAGCAGTGATTCAAGCAGCGGGGAACCCCTCCACTTT	CASSDSSSGEPLHF
TRBV7-2	.	TRBJ1-1	.	TGTGCCAGCAGCCCTCAGGGTGACACTGAAGCTTTCTTT	CASSPQGDTEAFF
TRBV7-6	TRBD2	TRBJ2-1	.	TGTGCCAGCAGCTTAGAACGACTAGCGGGGGGAACGGGGCAGTTCTTC	CASSLERLAGGTGQFF
TRBV7-6	.	TRBJ1-1	.	TGTGCCAGCAGCAATGGACAGAGGGTGTGGGAAATGGCTGAAGCTTTCTTT	CASSNGQRVWEMAEAFF
TRBV7-8	.	TRBJ1-1	.	TGTGCCAGCAGCCCGGCCCATTTTCGCGAGAGAGAGATGAACACTGAAGCTTTCTTT	CASSPAHFREREMNTEAFF